This passage covers 30 T cell receptor beta chains from one sample sequenced in a study of cytomegalovirus exposure and HLA in healthy donors. In the PCR, 60 Vbeta and 13 Jbeta primers were used. This table comes from immunoSEQ multiplex PCR, and its TCRdb copy is limited to in-frame clones, with some not included. Among 150,000 to 200,000 clones, approximately 80% were seen once, and the ten largest hold about 11%. Specimen: PBMCs. The origin of the receptors is a man in his forties or fifties in good health and CMV-seropositive.

The chain recombines TRBV9 with TRBJ1-1; unclear D gene. The CDR3 length is 16 residues. V was pared by 0 bases and J by 4 bases, with 16 bases between. The germline V gene has CDR1 SGDLS and CDR2 YYNGEE. DNA for the CDR3: TGTGCCAGCAGCGTAGGGTACCAGGCTGTGGGCACTGAAGCTTTCTTT. Amino acids: CASSVGYQAVGTEAFF.

The V gene is TRBV4-2, the J gene TRBJ2-1; D may be TRBD2 (5 bases). The V and J ends lost 1 base and 2 bases respectively, with 15 bases between them. Germline CDR1 is LGHNA and CDR2 is YNFKEQ. This CDR3 contains 17 residues. CDR3 bases: TGTGCCAGCAGCCAAGTAGTAGGGAGAAGGGCCTACAATGAGCAGTTCTTC. This gives the protein CASSQVVGRRAYNEQFF.

The chain recombines TRBV5-4 with TRBJ2-1; D is possibly TRBD2 (6 bases). V was shortened by 0 bases and J by 7 bases, with 14 bases between the two germline ends. Germline V lookup: CDR1 SGHNT, CDR2 YYREEE (reference sequence). This CDR3 has 15 amino acids. The CDR3 DNA follows: TGTGCCAGCAGCTTGGCCGCGGGGAACAAAAATGAGCAGTTCTTC. Protein sequence: CASSLAAGNKNEQFF.

The V call is TRBV4-3, the J call TRBJ2-1; a possible D gene is TRBD2 (5 bases). CDR3 length: 17 amino acids. From germline, CDR1 is LGHNA and CDR2 YSLEER. V was cut by 0 bases and J by 0 bases, with 12 bases left in between. CDR3 protein: CASSQDGYGSSYNEQFF. For the CDR3, the DNA is TGCGCCAGCAGCCAAGATGGGTATGGGAGCTCCTACAATGAGCAGTTCTTC.

The V and J genes are TRBV5-5 and TRBJ2-3; 8 bases are a match to TRBD2. The V segment lost 4 bases and the J segment 1 base; nucleotides outside the gene matches: 5. This CDR3 region has 15 residues. The germline gives CDR1 SGHKS, CDR2 YYEKEE (reference sequence). Here the CDR3 reads CASSQRGYGTDTQYF. The CDR3 DNA reads as TGTGCCAGCAGCCAGCGGGGGTACGGCACAGATACGCAGTATTTT.

The chain has TRBV7-2 and TRBJ1-5; D is perhaps TRBD1 (5 bases). CDR1 and CDR2 from the germline V gene are SGHTA and FQGNSA. The CDR3 is 14 residues long. With 2 bases removed from V and 5 bases from J, the gap between germline ends came to 10 bases. The CDR3 spells CASSLRLGDQPQHF. The CDR3, as DNA: TGTGCCAGCAGCTTACGGCTAGGGGATCAGCCCCAGCATTTT.

The J gene is TRBJ2-5, the V gene TRBV11-1; the match to TRBD2 covers 7 bases. V lost 4 bases and J lost 3; bases outside the gene matches: 8. The CDR3 is made up of 15 amino acids. Per the germline V gene, CDR1 is SGHAT and CDR2 is FQDESV (reference sequence). The CDR3 region is CASSSEGGREETQYF. The CDR3 DNA sequence: TGTGCCAGCAGCTCGGAAGGTGGGAGGGAAGAGACCCAGTACTTC.

The J gene is TRBJ1-3, the V gene TRBV9; TRBD1 might be the D (6 bases). V gave up 0 bases and J gave up 3 bases, with 7 bases separating them. CDR3 length: 14 residues. CDR1 is SGDLS and CDR2 is YYNGEE in the germline V gene. The DNA of the CDR3 is TGTGCCAGCAGCGTAGACAGGGATGGAAACACCATATATTTT. It encodes CASSVDRDGNTIYF.

DNA of the CDR3: TGTGCCAGTAGTCCCCGACCCCGGCAGGATGGAAACACCATATATTTT. This encodes CASSPRPRQDGNTIYF. The chain joins TRBV19 to TRBJ1-3; D remains ambiguous. CDR1 LNHDA and CDR2 SQIVND come from the germline V gene (reference sequence). Trimming stripped 5 bases from V and 3 bases from J, with 17 bases between. The CDR3 runs to 16 residues.

The chain joins TRBV11-2 to TRBJ2-5, with TRBD1 matching over 12 bases. The CDR3 has 17 amino acids. V gave up 4 bases and J gave up 7 bases; unmatched junction bases: 13. The germline CDR1 and CDR2 sequences are SGHAT and FQNNGV. In nucleotides, the CDR3 is TGTGCCAGCAGCTCTACTTTGCCGGGACAGGGGGCTGGGACCCAGTACTTC. Translated: CASSSTLPGQGAGTQYF. Variable domain in full (rest from reference TRBV11-2 and TRBJ2-5): EAGVAQSPRYKIIEKRQSVAFWCNPISGHATLYWYQQILGQGPKLLIQFQNNGVVDDSQLPKDRFSAERLKGVDSTLKIQPAKLEDSAVYLCASSSTLPGQGAGTQYFGPGTRLLVL.

The gene calls are TRBV29-1 and TRBJ2-7; D is unresolved. Trimming cost V 4 bases and J 0 bases, with 4 bases left between them. The CDR3 contains 11 residues. Germline assignment: CDR1 SQVTM and CDR2 ANQGSEA. The CDR3 here is CSVVFSYEQYF. CDR3 coding DNA: TGCAGCGTTGTATTCTCCTACGAGCAGTACTTC.

The chain has TRBV9 and TRBJ2-3; D perhaps matches TRBD2 (5 bases). The CDR3 is 16 residues long. Germline V lookup: CDR1 SGDLS, CDR2 YYNGEE. V dropped 4 bases and J dropped 2 bases, with 17 bases sitting between them. DNA for the CDR3: TGTGCCAGCAGCTCCCGGAGGAGCGGATCCACAGATACGCAGTATTTT. Protein sequence: CASSSRRSGSTDTQYF. Complete variable domain (other parts from reference TRBV9 and TRBJ2-3): DSGVTQTPKHLITATGQRVTLRCSPRSGDLSVYWYQQSLDQGLQFLIQYYNGEERAKGNILERFSAQQFPDLHSELNLSSLELGDSALYFCASSSRRSGSTDTQYFGPGTRLTVL.

The genes are TRBV27 and TRBJ2-7; D is possibly TRBD1 (6 bases). Trimming removed 8 bases from V and 3 bases from J, with 23 bases in between. Germline V gene data show CDR1 as MNHEY and CDR2 as SMNVEV (reference sequence). This CDR3 is built from 16 residues. CDR3 sequence reads: CASQQGPSVTGYEQYF. The CDR3, as DNA: TGTGCCAGCCAACAGGGCCCTTCCGTGACAGGCTACGAGCAGTACTTC.

The chain carries TRBV4-1 and TRBJ2-7; possibly TRBD1 for D (7 bases). The germline CDR1 and CDR2 sequences are MGHRA and YSYEKL. The germline V and J ends were trimmed by 1 base and 3 bases, with 13 bases remaining between them. There are 15 residues in the CDR3. The CDR3 loop reads CASSQVPGGGYEQYF. DNA for the CDR3: TGCGCCAGCAGCCAAGTGCCAGGGGGAGGCTACGAGCAGTACTTC.

V gene TRBV5-6 combines with J gene TRBJ2-5; no firm D call. From germline, CDR1 is SGHDT and CDR2 YYEEEE. V was trimmed by 6 bases and J by 5 bases, leaving 17 bases between them. CDR3 size: 14 residues. As DNA, the CDR3 is TGTGCCAGCACTCTTTTGACTTTTGGGGAGACCCAGTACTTC. This encodes CASTLLTFGETQYF.

V gene TRBV4-3 combines with J gene TRBJ1-1; a weak D match, TRBD1 (5 bases). In germline, CDR1 is LGHNA, CDR2 YSLEER. The CDR3 has 15 residues. V lost 0 bases, J lost 8 bases, and 16 bases lay in between. The CDR3 DNA sequence: TGCGCCAGCAGCCAAGACCGGGCTGGGGCCGGAGAAGCTTTCTTT. It yields the protein CASSQDRAGAGEAFF.

This chain joins TRBV2 and TRBJ1-1; 7 nucleotides align to TRBD1. Germline lookup yields CDR1 SNHLY and CDR2 FYNNEI. The CDR3 is 15 residues long. Trimming at V came to 5 bases and at J to 0 bases, leaving 6 bases not matched to a gene. CDR3 nucleotide sequence: TGTGCCAGCAGTCAACAGGGGTCGGTGAACACTGAAGCTTTCTTT. Its translation is CASSQQGSVNTEAFF.

DNA of the CDR3: TGTGCCAGCAGTCACGGAGGCTACGAGCAGTACTTC. Its translation: CASSHGGYEQYF. The V gene is TRBV27, the J gene TRBJ2-7; weak D call: TRBD2 (5 bases). V dropped 5 bases and J dropped 3 bases, with 8 bases sitting between them. Germline lookup yields CDR1 MNHEY and CDR2 SMNVEV (reference sequence). The CDR3 runs 12 residues.

The V and J genes are TRBV5-1 and TRBJ1-2; TRBD1 matches 7 bases. J was trimmed by 8 bases and V by 2 bases; bases with no gene match: 3. CDR3 length: 12 amino acids. Germline CDR1 reads SGHRS; CDR2 reads YFSETQ. CDR3 residues: CASSLQGQGYTF. Here the CDR3 DNA reads TGCGCCAGCAGCTTACAGGGGCAGGGCTACACCTTC.

This chain uses TRBV11-3 with TRBJ2-7; D is perhaps TRBD1 (6 bases). The V end lost 6 bases, the J end lost 4 bases, and 19 bases lay between the germline ends. The CDR3 extends over 15 amino acids. Looked up from germline, CDR1 is SGHNT and CDR2 is YENEEA. The CDR3, as DNA: TGTGCCAGCAGAAAACCTCCCGGGACAACTTACGAGCAGTACTTC. This translates into CASRKPPGTTYEQYF.

As DNA, the CDR3 is TGTGCCAGCAGCTTTATCGACCGGACAGAGATTGTTTATAGCAATCAGCCCCAGCATTTT. Translated: CASSFIDRTEIVYSNQPQHF. The chain is built from TRBV11-3 and TRBJ1-5; a possible D gene is TRBD1 (6 bases). Trimming removed 3 bases at V and 0 bases at J, with 24 bases between. The germline gives CDR1 SGHNT, CDR2 YENEEA. The CDR3 contains 20 residues. The full variable domain, with the rest looked up from reference TRBV11-3 and TRBJ1-5, is EAGVVQSPRYKIIEKKQPVAFWCNPISGHNTLYWYLQNLGQGPELLIRYENEEAVDDSQLPKDRFSAERLKGVDSTLKIQPAELGDSAVYLCASSFIDRTEIVYSNQPQHFGDGTRLSIL.

The J gene is TRBJ1-4, the V gene TRBV21-1; the D call TRBD1 from the table was never checked on the DNA. TRBV21-1 is a listed pseudogene. The CDR3 spans 15 residues. In DNA, the CDR3 is TGTGCCAGCAGCAGAAAGACAGGGAGTAATGAAAAACTGTTTTTT. Residues: CASSRKTGSNEKLFF.

The chain carries TRBV5-5 and TRBJ1-1; possibly TRBD1 for D (5 bases). CDR1 and CDR2 from the germline V gene are SGHKS and YYEKEE (reference sequence). This CDR3 is built from 12 residues. Trimming shortened V by 1 base and J by 5 bases, and 6 bases separated the two germline ends. The CDR3 DNA sequence: TGTGCCAGCAGCTTGAGGGGTACTGAAGCTTTCTTT. Its translation is CASSLRGTEAFF.

The gene calls are TRBV5-4 and TRBJ2-1; D might be TRBD2 (6 bases). V was clipped by 4 bases and J by 6 bases, with 17 bases between them. Per the germline V gene, CDR1 is SGHNT and CDR2 is YYREEE (reference sequence). This CDR3 spans 15 amino acids. CDR3 sequence reads: CASSRPMGTVNEQFF. Here the CDR3 DNA reads TGTGCCAGCAGCCGCCCGATGGGGACTGTCAATGAGCAGTTCTTC.

This clone has only a few counts. The chain is built from TRBV27 and TRBJ1-1; possibly TRBD1 for D (5 bases). The V end was cut by 6 bases, the J end by 0 bases, with 11 bases between. The CDR3 totals 14 residues. Germline V gene lookup returns CDR1 MNHEY and CDR2 SMNVEV (reference sequence). Here the CDR3 DNA reads TGTGCCAGCAGGGCGGGACTGATGAACACTGAAGCTTTCTTT. As protein: CASRAGLMNTEAFF.

V gene TRBV9 combines with J gene TRBJ1-2; a weak D match, TRBD1 (6 bases). The CDR3 length is 14 residues. Germline assignment: CDR1 SGDLS and CDR2 YYNGEE. V dropped 3 bases and J dropped 6 bases, with 15 bases sitting between them. The CDR3 loop is CASSAIGGEHGYTF. CDR3 DNA: TGTGCCAGCAGCGCAATAGGGGGGGAGCATGGCTACACCTTC.

The chain is built from TRBV29-1 and TRBJ2-2, with D perhaps matching TRBD1 (5 bases). Trimming left V 4 bases short and J 0 bases short, with 6 bases between. The germline CDR1 and CDR2 sequences are SQVTM and ANQGSEA. This CDR3 is built from 13 residues. In DNA, the CDR3 is TGCAGCGTTGGGGGCGCGAACACCGGGGAGCTGTTTTTT. Amino acids: CSVGGANTGELFF.

The V call is TRBV30, the J call TRBJ1-1, with D perhaps matching TRBD1 (6 bases). V gave up 3 bases and J gave up 4 bases, with 18 bases separating them. Germline CDR1 is GTSNPN and CDR2 is SVGIG (reference sequence). This CDR3 contains 15 residues. The CDR3 reads CAWRGGQSWGTEAFF. Written as DNA, the CDR3 is TGTGCCTGGAGAGGCGGACAGTCTTGGGGCACTGAAGCTTTCTTT.

The V call is TRBV27, the J call TRBJ2-7, with D tentatively TRBD1 (5 bases). This CDR3 comprises 13 residues. V was pared by 7 bases and J by 1 base, with 11 bases between. The germline CDR1 and CDR2 sequences are MNHEY and SMNVEV (reference sequence). CDR3 loop: CASTPTGSYEQYF. The CDR3 DNA reads TGTGCCAGCACCCCAACAGGATCCTACGAGCAGTACTTC.

This clone was found a few times. This chain links TRBV19 with TRBJ1-2, with 7 nucleotides matching TRBD1. From germline, CDR1 is LNHDA and CDR2 SQIVND (reference sequence). V shed 1 base and J 5 bases; nucleotides not matched to a gene: 10. The CDR3 is 16 amino acids. The CDR3 sequence: CASSIAHDREFYGYTF. CDR3 in DNA: TGTGCCAGTAGTATAGCCCACGACAGGGAATTTTATGGCTACACCTTC.